A selection of T cell receptor beta chains follows, all from one sample in a study of PD-1 blockade in classical Hodgkin lymphoma. Assay: immunoSEQ multiplex PCR; the TCRdb copy retains only in-frame clones and omits some. The sample lists 25,000 to 35,000 clones, around 74% seen once, with roughly 4% in the top ten. The source material was peripheral blood mononuclear cells (PBMCs), sampled before the fourth cycle of nivolumab. All receptors come from a human donor with classical Hodgkin lymphoma. The CDR3 runs from the conserved cysteine through the conserved F or W. D genes are given only for firm matches. Expanded clones get a size class; other rows say once, few or many, or leave the size out.

j_call clone_size d_call v_call cdr3_nt cdr3_aa
TRBJ1-1 - TRBD1 TRBV4-1 TGCGCCAGCAGCCAAGGAGGGACAGGGGCGAACACTGAAGCTTTCTTT CASSQGGTGANTEAFF
TRBJ2-1 - TRBD2 TRBV7-2 TGTGCCAGCAGTTCCGGGACTAGCGGATACAATGAGCAGTTCTTC CASSSGTSGYNEQFF
TRBJ2-3 once - TRBV7-6 TGTGCCAGCAGCTCAAGCGGGACAGATACGCAGTATTTT CASSSSGTDTQYF
TRBJ2-7 - - TRBV5-4 TGTGCCAGCAGTGATACCTACGAGCAGTACTTC CASSDTYEQYF
TRBJ2-2 - - TRBV19 TGTGCCAGTAGGGGCAGGGGCAATCACGGGGAGCTGTTTTTT CASRGRGNHGELFF
TRBJ2-1 once TRBD2 TRBV2 TGTGCCAGTGGGAGGGGCAATGAGCAGTTCTTC CASGRGNEQFF
TRBJ1-1 - TRBD1 TRBV7-3 TGTGCCAGCAGCTTACATAGGACAGGGTACACTGAAGCTTTCTTT CASSLHRTGYTEAFF
TRBJ2-7 - TRBD2 TRBV29-1 TGCAGCGTTGAAGGACTAGCGGGGTCCTACGAGCAGTACTTC CSVEGLAGSYEQYF
TRBJ1-2 - - TRBV6-6 TGTGCCAGCAGTGACGGATATAGCCCCCTCTTC CASSDGYSPLF
TRBJ2-7 - - TRBV5-4 TGCGCCAGCAGCCAACGTCAGGGAGGATACGAGCAGTACTTC CASSQRQGGYEQYF
TRBJ2-1 few - TRBV7-9 TGTGCCAGCAGCCCATCTAGGGTCGGTGAGCAGTTCTTC CASSPSRVGEQFF
TRBJ2-3 - - TRBV7-2 TGTGCCAGCAGCGAAGGGGCTAGCCAAATAGATACGCAGTATTTT CASSEGASQIDTQYF
TRBJ1-1 - - TRBV6-6 TGTGCCAGCAGCGCCGGGTCCGAAGCTTTCTTT CASSAGSEAFF
TRBJ2-7 - TRBD1 TRBV4-3 TGCGCCAGCAGCCAGAGGACAGGGGTCGAGCAGTACTTC CASSQRTGVEQYF
TRBJ1-4 - TRBD1 TRBV5-1 TGCGCCAGCAGCGAGACAGGGTCAGGGGAAAAACTGTTTTTT CASSETGSGEKLFF
TRBJ2-5 - - TRBV6-4 TGTGCCAGCAGTGATGGGGCCGGGGGGACCCAGTACTTC CASSDGAGGTQYF
TRBJ2-1 - TRBD2 TRBV19 TGTGCCAGTATCCCGACTAGCGGGCCCCCCAATGAGCAGTTCTTC CASIPTSGPPNEQFF
TRBJ1-2 - - TRBV5-4 TGTGCCAGCAGCTCCGGGGGGGGAAACTATGGCTACACCTTC CASSSGGGNYGYTF
TRBJ2-1 medium-sized TRBD2 TRBV9 TGTGCCAGCAGCGGCCGACTAGCGGGTGAGCAGTTCTTC CASSGRLAGEQFF
TRBJ1-3 - TRBD1 TRBV9 TGTGCCAGCCAGGGGGCCCTCTCTGGAAACACCATATATTTT CASQGALSGNTIYF
TRBJ2-4 - TRBD1 TRBV5-1 TGCGCCAGCAGCTGGGGGACAGAAGCCAAAAACATTCAGTACTTC CASSWGTEAKNIQYF
TRBJ2-3 medium-sized - TRBV7-6 TGTGCCAGCAGCTTAGAAGTCAAACGCACAGATACGCAGTATTTT CASSLEVKRTDTQYF
TRBJ2-1 - - TRBV7-8 TGTGCCAGCAGCTTAAGGCAGGGGGGCGCCTACAATGAGCAGTTCTTC CASSLRQGGAYNEQFF